This TCR beta chain is drawn from a study of shared clonotypes between healthy human individuals (TCRdb year 2020). For the study in its entirety: Three men and a couple of women, aged 18 to 49 years, made up the cohort. For each donor, CD4 naive and CD4 memory were each run on three plates, CD8 naive on two plates, and CD8 memory on one plate. To estimate repertoire size and how much clonotypes are shared between individuals, the study performed deep sequencing of blood TCR repertoires from a few healthy adults. Different laboratories and diverse techniques were used to prepare libraries and sequence TCR repertoires, to increase sequencing depth and limit assay-specific biases. Leukapheresis yielded between about 0.94 and 8.9 billion PBMCs per donor.

Donors were healthy HIV-negative adults with no recently reported acute infections or vaccinations. All donors were Caucasian adults living in Nashville, Tennessee, USA. CD4+ T cells were enriched by magnetic negative selection, after which naive cells were positively selected on CD45RA and the negative fraction was taken as the memory subset. After blood collection by leukapheresis, PBMCs were isolated using Ficoll-Histopaque density gradient centrifugation and then cryopreserved in the vapor phase of liquid nitrogen. Analytical flow cytometry was used to check the purity and quantity of every magnetically sorted T cell population. Genomic DNA was isolated from each sorted fraction and quantified by UV absorbance on a Nanodrop 2000c. Using the deep immunoSEQ assay, TCR CDR3 regions were amplified from genomic DNA by multiplex PCR. Genomic DNA extracted from each cell subset was distributed evenly over all wells of several immunoSEQ 96-well plates, and each plate served as one replicate. For sorted subsets, each replicate PCR was loaded with roughly 0.2 ug genomic DNA, equivalent to about 30,000 T cell genomes. Purified libraries were quantified with a Qubit 3.0 fluorometer, sized on a Bioanalyzer 2100, and re-quantified with the KAPA Library Quantification kit. Every immunoSEQ 96-well plate was sequenced on a dedicated single-read 150-cycle Illumina NextSeq 550 flow cell. Under the source paper's analysis protocol: Because the immunoSEQ output included only junctional sequences and no quality scores, the filtering could not be the same as the filtering used for full-length reads. To assign V/J genes and CDR3, sequences were annotated against IMGT germline references using PyIR, a Python wrapper for IgBLAST v1.9. Reads were filtered out if the reads had weak V/J assignments (E-value above 1e-6), no CDR3, stop codons, out-of-frame junctions, or ambiguous translated residues. V3J clonotypes were defined by identical inferred V gene, J gene, and CDR3 amino acid sequence. Percentage overlap between repertoires was computed as shared unique clonotypes divided by the size of the smaller repertoire. Repertoire richness was assessed with RTK rarefaction, the Chao1 estimator, and Recon v2.1 estimates of unobserved clonotypes. Generation probabilities for all TCRbeta clonotypes obtained by the gDNA method from four donors were computed using OLGA. Held by TCRdb, this immuneACCESS table contains in-frame sequences only and omits some clones. Under half of the omission traces to an unresolved V gene where checked; the cause of the rest is unknown. The V and J calls and clone size are taken from that table; D and trimming were inferred from the DNA. The sample table records over a million clones; roughly 95% of these occur just once. Over 1% of the sample rests with the top ten.

Comment on this clone: This clone's antigen is unknown. No clone much larger than this one lies a single base away; base qualities are absent.

The full study reports these points: Only blood was sampled, and tissue TCR repertoires likely differ from those in blood. Because the study included only a small number of donors, the genetic and exposure-history diversity represented was limited. Rarefaction of sorted-subset datasets indicated incomplete sequencing despite the large sequencing depth. Sharing across a handful of donors was observed for approximately 5% of naive CD4, less than 4% of naive CD8, roughly 2.4% of memory CD4, and roughly 0.4% of memory CD8 clonotypes. Pairwise subsampling indicated that sequencing depth was expected to affect the degree of clonotype sharing among donors. Larger estimated clonotype richness was generally found for naive subsets than for memory subsets. Higher generation probabilities were observed for clonotypes shared by all four sorted-subset donors than for non-shared clonotypes.

Counted from cysteine to phenylalanine, this CDR3 has 14 amino acids. The DNA shown is the 42-base CDR3, in frame from base 1. Between the V and J ends, shortened by 6 bases and 5 bases respectively, the junction contains 13 bases. Taken from the germline V gene, the CDR1 and CDR2 loops are SNHLY and FYNNEI. The material sequenced was naive CD4+ T cells sorted from blood. Reading the label with the study, this specimen's cell subset or site is: CD45RA+ positively selected. Rearrangement joined TRBV2 to TRBJ2-2; perhaps TRBD1 is the D gene, with 6 bases matching. This TCR came from a man aged 30-40 years in good health. CDR3 sequence: CASRAFGQTGELFF. The sequence in DNA is TGTGCCAGCAGGGCATTTGGACAGACCGGGGAGCTGTTTTTT.